The entry below describes one TCR beta chain. Original analysis: Amplifying reference gene primers gave estimates of nucleated cell counts. Assay used: immunoSEQ multiplex PCR; TCRdb lists only in-frame clones, some missing. The V and J calls and the clone size are those of that table, but D and trimming were determined from the DNA. This table has 250,000 to 350,000 clones, roughly 90% appearing once. Seattle-derived patients entered the study during active infection and were followed longitudinally. This sample stems from a study of blood T cell repertoires in COVID-19. CDR3 size: 13 residues. Trimming took 4 bases from V and 3 from J, leaving 12 bases between them. The germline V gene encodes CDR1 SQVTM and CDR2 ANQGSEA.

The J gene is TRBJ1-1, the V gene TRBV29-1, with TRBD1 as a possible D gene (6 bases). The TCR originated in a woman in her twenties or thirties with COVID-19, enrolled during active disease. The sequenced material came from peripheral blood. The CDR3 spells CSVVRTAYTEAFF. The CDR3 DNA follows: TGCAGCGTTGTCAGGACAGCCTACACTGAAGCTTTCTTT.